This paragraph reports one T cell receptor beta chain. The entry originates in a study of OX40 agonist ivuxolimab in advanced cancers. TCRdb keeps only in-frame clones here, not all; method: immunoSEQ multiplex PCR. The data contain some 80,000 clones, 65% to 90% of them singletons. V was shortened by 1 base and J by 1 base, with 11 bases between the two germline ends. The germline V gene has CDR1 MNHEY and CDR2 SMNVEV (reference sequence). CDR3 size: 16 residues. This TCR was sampled from an adult with an advanced solid tumor such as melanoma, head and neck, liver or kidney cancer. This specimen was CD4+ or CD8+ T cells sorted from blood, taken in a trial of the OX40 agonist ivuxolimab. The chain joins TRBV27 to TRBJ1-5; weak D call: TRBD1 (5 bases). DNA of the CDR3: TGTGCCAGCAGTTTATTCGGGGGTAACAGCAATCAGCCCCAGCATTTT. Residues: CASSLFGGNSNQPQHF.